Given below is one TCR beta chain in context. The data are from a study of TIL therapy for anti-PD-1-resistant metastatic lung cancer. Study background: Tumors had a median PD-L1 proportion score of 6%.

V lost 6 bases to trimming and J lost 6 bases, with 11 bases between them. Germline CDR1 reads ENHRY; CDR2 reads SYGVKD. The CDR3 is 13 amino acids. The immunoSEQ assay was v3. The data were produced by immunoSEQ multiplex PCR, yet TCRdb's version contains in-frame clones alone and is incomplete. The sample has 15,000 to 20,000 clones, roughly 85% seen once. As for time point: pre-treatment sample, taken before nivolumab and TIL therapy. This clonotype was sampled from a person between 25 and 79 years old with non-small cell lung cancer. The sequenced sample was blood, obtained at baseline. The chain joins TRBV10-3 to TRBJ1-4, with D unclear. As DNA, the CDR3 is TGTGCCATCAGCGGGGTGGTAGATGAAAAACTGTTTTTT. Amino acid sequence: CAISGVVDEKLFF.